This TCR beta chain was recovered during a study of CD8 T cells in ankylosing spondylitis. General study findings and limits: Reportedly, matched ankylosing spondylitis synovial fluid was significantly enriched for disease-linked clones. Made up of eight highly homologous variants, a TCR beta motif appeared characteristic of ankylosing spondylitis blood.

This clonotype was counted only a few times. The antigen is unknown. The CDR3 has 17 amino acids. Germline V gives CDR1 SSHAT, CDR2 FNYEAQ (reference sequence). The V and J ends lost 11 bases and 6 bases respectively, with 30 bases between them. 5'-RACE, quantitative and with molecular barcodes, yielded the TCR beta libraries. In TCRdb, the 5' RACE reads were re-called with MiXCR into one record per CDR3 protein. The table records 150,000 to 200,000 distinct CDR3 sequences, roughly 10% of them present only once. The chain couples TRBV7-7 to TRBJ2-3, with a weak D call TRBD2 (5 bases). The specimen sequenced was blood, either unsorted or a sorted T cell fraction (not recorded which). This receptor was identified in a female donor with ankylosing spondylitis or in good health (not recorded which). The CDR3 loop is CARGRRVDPRDTDTQYF. DNA for the CDR3: TGTGCCCGGGGAAGAAGGGTGGACCCACGAGATACCGATACGCAGTATTTT.